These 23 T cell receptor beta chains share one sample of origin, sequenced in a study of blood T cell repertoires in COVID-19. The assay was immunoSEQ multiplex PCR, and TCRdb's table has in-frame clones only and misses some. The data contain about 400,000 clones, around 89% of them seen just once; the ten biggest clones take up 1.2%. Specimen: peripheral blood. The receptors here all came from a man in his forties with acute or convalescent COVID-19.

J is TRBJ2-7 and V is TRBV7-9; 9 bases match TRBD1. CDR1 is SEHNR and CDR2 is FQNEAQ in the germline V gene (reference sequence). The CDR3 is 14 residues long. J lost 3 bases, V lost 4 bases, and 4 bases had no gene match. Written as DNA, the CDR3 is TGTGCCAGCAGCTCGTGGACAGGGGTCTACGAGCAGTACTTC. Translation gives CASSSWTGVYEQYF.

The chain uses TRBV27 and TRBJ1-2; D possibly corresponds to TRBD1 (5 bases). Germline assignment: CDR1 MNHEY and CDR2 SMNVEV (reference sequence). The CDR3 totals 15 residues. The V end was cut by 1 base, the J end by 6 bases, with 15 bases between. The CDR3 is CASSLYGGLFDGYTF. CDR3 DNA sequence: TGTGCCAGCAGTTTATACGGGGGGTTGTTCGATGGCTACACCTTC.

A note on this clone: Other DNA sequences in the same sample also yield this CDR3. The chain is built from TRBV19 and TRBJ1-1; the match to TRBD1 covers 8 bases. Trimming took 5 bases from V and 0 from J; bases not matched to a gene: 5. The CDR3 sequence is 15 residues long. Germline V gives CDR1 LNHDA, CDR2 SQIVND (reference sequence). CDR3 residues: CASSPRTGMNTEAFF. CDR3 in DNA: TGTGCCAGTAGTCCCCGGACAGGGATGAACACTGAAGCTTTCTTT. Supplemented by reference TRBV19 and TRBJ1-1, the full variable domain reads DGGITQSPKYLFRKEGQNVTLSCEQNLNHDAMYWYRQDPGQGLRLIYYSQIVNDFQKGDIAEGYSVSREKKESFPLTVTSAQKNPTAFYLCASSPRTGMNTEAFFGQGTRLTVV.

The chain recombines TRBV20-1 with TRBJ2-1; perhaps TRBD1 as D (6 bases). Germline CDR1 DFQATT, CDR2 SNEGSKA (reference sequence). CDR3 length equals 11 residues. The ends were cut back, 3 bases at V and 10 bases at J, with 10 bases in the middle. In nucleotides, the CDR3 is TGCAGTGCTAGTGCAACAGGGGAGCAGTTCTTC. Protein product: CSASATGEQFF.

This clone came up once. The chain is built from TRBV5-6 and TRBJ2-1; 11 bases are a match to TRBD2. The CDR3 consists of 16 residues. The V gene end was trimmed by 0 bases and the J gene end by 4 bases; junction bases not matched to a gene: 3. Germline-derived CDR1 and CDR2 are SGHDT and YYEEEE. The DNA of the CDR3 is TGTGCCAGCAGCTTGGTAGGGACTAGCGGATACAATGAGCAGTTCTTC. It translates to CASSLVGTSGYNEQFF.

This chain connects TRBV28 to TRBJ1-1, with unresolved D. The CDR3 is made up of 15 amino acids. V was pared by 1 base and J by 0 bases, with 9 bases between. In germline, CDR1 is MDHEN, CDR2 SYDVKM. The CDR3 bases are TGTGCCAGCAGTTTATCGGGGAACATGAACACTGAAGCTTTCTTT. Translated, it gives CASSLSGNMNTEAFF.

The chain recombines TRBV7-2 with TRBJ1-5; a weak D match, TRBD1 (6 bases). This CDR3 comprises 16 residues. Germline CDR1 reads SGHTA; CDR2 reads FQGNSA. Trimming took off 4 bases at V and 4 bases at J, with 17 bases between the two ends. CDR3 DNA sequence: TGTGCCAGCAGCTCCCAAACAGGGCCAACGAATCAGCCCCAGCATTTT. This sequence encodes CASSSQTGPTNQPQHF.

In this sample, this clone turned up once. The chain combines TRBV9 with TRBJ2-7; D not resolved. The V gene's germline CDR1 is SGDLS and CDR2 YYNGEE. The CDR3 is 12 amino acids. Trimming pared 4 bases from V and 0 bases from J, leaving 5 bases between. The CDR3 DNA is TGTGCCAGCAGCTCGAGCTCCTACGAGCAGTACTTC. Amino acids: CASSSSSYEQYF.

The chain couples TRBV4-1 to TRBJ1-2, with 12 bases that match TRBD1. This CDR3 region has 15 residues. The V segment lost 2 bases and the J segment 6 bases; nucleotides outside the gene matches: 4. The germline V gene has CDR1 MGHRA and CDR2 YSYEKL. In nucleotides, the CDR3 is TGCGCCAGCAGCCAACGGGACAGGGGGCACGATGGCTACACCTTC. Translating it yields CASSQRDRGHDGYTF.

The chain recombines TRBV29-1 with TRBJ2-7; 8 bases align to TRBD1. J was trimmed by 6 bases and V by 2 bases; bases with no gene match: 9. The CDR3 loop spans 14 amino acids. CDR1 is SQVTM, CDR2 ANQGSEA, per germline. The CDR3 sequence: CSVEQGAGTGEQYF. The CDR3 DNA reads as TGCAGCGTTGAACAGGGGGCTGGCACGGGCGAGCAGTACTTC.

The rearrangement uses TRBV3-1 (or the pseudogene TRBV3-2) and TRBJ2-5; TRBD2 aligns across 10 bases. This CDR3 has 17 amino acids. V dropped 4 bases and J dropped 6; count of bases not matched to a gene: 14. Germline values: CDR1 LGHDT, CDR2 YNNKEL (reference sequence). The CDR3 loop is CASSRDPSGRASKTQYF. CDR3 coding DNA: TGTGCCAGCAGCCGCGATCCGAGCGGGAGGGCCAGCAAGACCCAGTACTTC.

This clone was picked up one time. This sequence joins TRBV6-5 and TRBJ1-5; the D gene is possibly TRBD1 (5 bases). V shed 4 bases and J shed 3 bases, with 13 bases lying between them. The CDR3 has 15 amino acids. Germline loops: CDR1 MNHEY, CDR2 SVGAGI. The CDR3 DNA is TGTGCCAGCAGTTCCAGACCGGGACTCAATCAGCCCCAGCATTTT. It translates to CASSSRPGLNQPQHF.

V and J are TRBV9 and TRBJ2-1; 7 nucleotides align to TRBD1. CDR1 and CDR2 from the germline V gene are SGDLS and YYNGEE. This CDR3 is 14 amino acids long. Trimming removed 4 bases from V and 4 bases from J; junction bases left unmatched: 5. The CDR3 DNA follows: TGTGCCAGCAGCTCCCGGGGACAGTACAATGAGCAGTTCTTC. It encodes CASSSRGQYNEQFF.

CDR3 nucleotide sequence: TGTGCCAGCAGTTTTCTACCCCTCGATGAGCAGTTCTTC. Its translation is CASSFLPLDEQFF. This sequence joins TRBV27 and TRBJ2-1; D unclear. The CDR3 contains 13 residues. The germline CDR1 and CDR2 sequences are MNHEY and SMNVEV (reference sequence). Trimming took off 3 bases at V and 8 bases at J, with 11 bases between the two ends.

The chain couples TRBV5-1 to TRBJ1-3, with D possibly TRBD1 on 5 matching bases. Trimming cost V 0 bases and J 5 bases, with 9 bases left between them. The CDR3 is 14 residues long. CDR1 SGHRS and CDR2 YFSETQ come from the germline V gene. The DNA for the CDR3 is TGCGCCAGCAGCTTGGATCAGGGAAGAAACACCATATATTTT. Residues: CASSLDQGRNTIYF. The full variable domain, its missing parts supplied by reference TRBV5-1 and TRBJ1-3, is KAGVTQTPRYLIKTRGQQVTLSCSPISGHRSVSWYQQTPGQGLQFLFEYFSETQRNKGNFPGRFSGRQFSNSRSEMNVSTLELGDSALYLCASSLDQGRNTIYFGEGSWLTVV.

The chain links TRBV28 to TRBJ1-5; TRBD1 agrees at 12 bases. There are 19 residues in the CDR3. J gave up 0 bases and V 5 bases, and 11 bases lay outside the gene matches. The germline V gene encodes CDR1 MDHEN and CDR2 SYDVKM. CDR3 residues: CASSTRAGDRGPSNQPQHF. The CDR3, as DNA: TGTGCCAGCAGTACACGGGCCGGGGACAGGGGGCCTAGCAATCAGCCCCAGCATTTT. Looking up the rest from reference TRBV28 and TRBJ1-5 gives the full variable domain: DVKVTQSSRYLVKRTGEKVFLECVQDMDHENMFWYRQDPGLGLRLIYFSYDVKMKEKGDIPEGYSVSREKKERFSLILESASTNQTSMYLCASSTRAGDRGPSNQPQHFGDGTRLSIL.

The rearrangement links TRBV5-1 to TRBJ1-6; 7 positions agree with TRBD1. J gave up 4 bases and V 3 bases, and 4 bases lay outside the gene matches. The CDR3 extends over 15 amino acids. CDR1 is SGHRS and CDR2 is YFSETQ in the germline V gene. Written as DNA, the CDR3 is TGCGCCAGCAGCTGGGCGGGACAGTATAATTCACCCCTCCACTTT. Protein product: CASSWAGQYNSPLHF.

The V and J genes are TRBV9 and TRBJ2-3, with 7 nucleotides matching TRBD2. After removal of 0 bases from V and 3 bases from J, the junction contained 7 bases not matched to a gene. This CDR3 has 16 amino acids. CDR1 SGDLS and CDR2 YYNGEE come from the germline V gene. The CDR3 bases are TGTGCCAGCAGCGTAGGGAATAGCGGGTATACAGATACGCAGTATTTT. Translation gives CASSVGNSGYTDTQYF.

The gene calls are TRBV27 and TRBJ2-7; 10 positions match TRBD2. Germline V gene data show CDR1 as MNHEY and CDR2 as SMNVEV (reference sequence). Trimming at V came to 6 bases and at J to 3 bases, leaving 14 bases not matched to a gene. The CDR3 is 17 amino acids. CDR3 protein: CASSSPASSGSFYEQYF. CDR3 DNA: TGTGCCAGCAGCTCTCCCGCGTCTAGCGGGAGTTTCTACGAGCAGTACTTC.

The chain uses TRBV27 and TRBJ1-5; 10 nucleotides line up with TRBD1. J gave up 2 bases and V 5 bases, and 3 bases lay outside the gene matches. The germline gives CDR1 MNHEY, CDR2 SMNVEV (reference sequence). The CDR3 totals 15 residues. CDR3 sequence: CASSDGQGGNQPQHF. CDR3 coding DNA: TGTGCCAGCAGTGATGGACAGGGGGGCAATCAGCCCCAGCATTTT.

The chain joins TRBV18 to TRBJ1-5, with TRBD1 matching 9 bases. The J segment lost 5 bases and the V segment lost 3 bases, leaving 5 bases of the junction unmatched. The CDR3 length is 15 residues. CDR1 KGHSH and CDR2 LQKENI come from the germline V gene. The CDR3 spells CASSPGTGFYQPQHF. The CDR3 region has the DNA TGTGCCAGCTCACCCGGGACAGGGTTTTATCAGCCCCAGCATTTT.

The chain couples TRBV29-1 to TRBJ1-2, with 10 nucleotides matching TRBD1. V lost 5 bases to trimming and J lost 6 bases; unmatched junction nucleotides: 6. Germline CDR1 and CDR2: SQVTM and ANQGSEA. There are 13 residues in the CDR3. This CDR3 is CSVSKDRGDGYTF. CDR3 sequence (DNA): TGCAGCGTTTCGAAGGACAGGGGGGATGGCTACACCTTC.

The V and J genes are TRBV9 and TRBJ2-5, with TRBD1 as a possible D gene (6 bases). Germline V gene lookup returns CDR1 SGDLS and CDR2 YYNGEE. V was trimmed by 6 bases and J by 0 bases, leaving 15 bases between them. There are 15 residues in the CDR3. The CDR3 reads CASTRGEGNQETQYF. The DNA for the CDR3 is TGTGCCAGCACCAGGGGAGAGGGGAACCAAGAGACCCAGTACTTC.